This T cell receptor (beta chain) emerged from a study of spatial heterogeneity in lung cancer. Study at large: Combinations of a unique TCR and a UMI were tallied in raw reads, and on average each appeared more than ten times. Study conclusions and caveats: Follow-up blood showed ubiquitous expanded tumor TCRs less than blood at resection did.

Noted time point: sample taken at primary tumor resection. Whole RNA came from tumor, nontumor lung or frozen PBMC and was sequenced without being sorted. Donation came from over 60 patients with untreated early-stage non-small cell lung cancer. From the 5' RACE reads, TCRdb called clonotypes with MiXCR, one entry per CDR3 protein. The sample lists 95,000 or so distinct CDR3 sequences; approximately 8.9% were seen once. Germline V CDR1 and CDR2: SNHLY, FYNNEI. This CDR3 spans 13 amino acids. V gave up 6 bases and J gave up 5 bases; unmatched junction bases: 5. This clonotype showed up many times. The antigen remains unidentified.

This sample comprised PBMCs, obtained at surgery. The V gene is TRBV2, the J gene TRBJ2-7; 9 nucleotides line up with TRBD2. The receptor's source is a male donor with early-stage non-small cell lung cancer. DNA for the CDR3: TGTGCCAGCAGCCCGGGACTAGCCAACGAGCAGTACTTC. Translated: CASSPGLANEQYF. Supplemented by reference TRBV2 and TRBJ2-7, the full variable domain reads EPEVTQTPSHQVTQMGQEVILRCVPISNHLYFYWYRQILGQKVEFLVSFYNNEISEKSEIFDDQFSVERPDGSNFTLKIRSTKLEDSAMYFCASSPGLANEQYFGPGTRLTVT.